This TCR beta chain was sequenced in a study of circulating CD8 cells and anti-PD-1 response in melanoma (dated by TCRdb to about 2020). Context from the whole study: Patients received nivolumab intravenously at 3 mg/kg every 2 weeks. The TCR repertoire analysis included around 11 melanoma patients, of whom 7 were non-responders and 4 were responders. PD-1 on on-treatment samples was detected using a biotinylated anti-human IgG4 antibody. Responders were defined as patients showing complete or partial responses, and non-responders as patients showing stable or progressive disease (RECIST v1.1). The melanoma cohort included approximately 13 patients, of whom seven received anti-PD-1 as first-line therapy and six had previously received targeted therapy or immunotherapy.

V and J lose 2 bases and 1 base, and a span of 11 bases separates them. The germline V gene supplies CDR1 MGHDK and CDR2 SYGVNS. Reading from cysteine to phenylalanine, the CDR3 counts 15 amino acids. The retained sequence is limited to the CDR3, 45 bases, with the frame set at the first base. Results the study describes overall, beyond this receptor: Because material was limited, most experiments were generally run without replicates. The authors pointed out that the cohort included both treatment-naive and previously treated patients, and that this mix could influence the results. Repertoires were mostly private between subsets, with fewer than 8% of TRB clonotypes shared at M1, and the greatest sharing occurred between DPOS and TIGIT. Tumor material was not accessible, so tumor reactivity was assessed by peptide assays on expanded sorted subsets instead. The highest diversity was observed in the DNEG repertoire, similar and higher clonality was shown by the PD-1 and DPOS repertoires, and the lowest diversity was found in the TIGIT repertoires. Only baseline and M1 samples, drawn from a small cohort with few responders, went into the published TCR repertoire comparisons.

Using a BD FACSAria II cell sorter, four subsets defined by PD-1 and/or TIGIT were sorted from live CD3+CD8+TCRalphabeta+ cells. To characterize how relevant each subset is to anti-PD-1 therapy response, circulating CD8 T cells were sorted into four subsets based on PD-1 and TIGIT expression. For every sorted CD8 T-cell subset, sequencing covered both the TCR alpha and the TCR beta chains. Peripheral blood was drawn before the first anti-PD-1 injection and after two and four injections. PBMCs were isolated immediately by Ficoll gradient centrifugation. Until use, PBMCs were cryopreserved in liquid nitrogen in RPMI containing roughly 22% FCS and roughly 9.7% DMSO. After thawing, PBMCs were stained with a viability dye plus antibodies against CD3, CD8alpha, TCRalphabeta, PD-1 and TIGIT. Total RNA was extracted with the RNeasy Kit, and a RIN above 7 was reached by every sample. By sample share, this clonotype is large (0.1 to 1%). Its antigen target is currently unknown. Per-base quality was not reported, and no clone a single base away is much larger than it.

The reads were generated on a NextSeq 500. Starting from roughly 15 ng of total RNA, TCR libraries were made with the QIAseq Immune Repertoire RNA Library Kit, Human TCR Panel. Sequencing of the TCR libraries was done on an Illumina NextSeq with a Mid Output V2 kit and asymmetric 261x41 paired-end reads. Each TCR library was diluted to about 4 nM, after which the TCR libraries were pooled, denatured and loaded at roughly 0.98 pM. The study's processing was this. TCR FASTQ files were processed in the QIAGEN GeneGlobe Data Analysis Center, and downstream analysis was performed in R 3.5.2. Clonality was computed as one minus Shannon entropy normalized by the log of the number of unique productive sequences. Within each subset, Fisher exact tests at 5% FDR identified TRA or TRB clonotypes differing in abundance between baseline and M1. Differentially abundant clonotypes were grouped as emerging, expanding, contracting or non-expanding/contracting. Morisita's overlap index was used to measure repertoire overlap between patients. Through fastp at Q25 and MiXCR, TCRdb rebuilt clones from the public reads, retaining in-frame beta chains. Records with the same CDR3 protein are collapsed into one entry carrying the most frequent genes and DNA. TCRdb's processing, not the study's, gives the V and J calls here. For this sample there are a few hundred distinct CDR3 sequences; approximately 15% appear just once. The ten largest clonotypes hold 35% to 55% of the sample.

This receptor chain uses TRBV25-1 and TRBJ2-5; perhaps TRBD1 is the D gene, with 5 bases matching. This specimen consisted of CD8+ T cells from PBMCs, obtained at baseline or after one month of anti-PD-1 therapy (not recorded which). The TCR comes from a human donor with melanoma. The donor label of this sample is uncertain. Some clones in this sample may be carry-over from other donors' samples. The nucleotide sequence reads TGTGCCAGCAGTGAAAGGTTGACAGCCCAAGAGACCCAGTACTTC. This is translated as CASSERLTAQETQYF.